The 12 T cell receptor beta chains below come from one sample, sequenced in a study of T cell responses to AZD1222 COVID-19 vaccine (dated by TCRdb to the early 2020s). Libraries were prepared through the immunoSEQ multiplex PCR assay. TCRdb stores this immuneACCESS table with in-frame sequences only. Part of the clones is absent; in the studies checked, under half of the shortfall reflects unresolved V genes, and no reason is known for the rest. The sample table contains about 97,000 clones; only one count was recorded for 85% to 90% of them. Of the sample, over 6.5% is held by the ten largest clones. Taken with the paper, the label for time point translates to: baseline before first vaccination. The source was peripheral blood, collected on day 0 of AZD1222 vaccination. The receptors come from an adult in good health.

This rearrangement joins TRBV5-1 to TRBJ2-7; 7 positions match TRBD2. With V trimmed by 1 base and J by 0 bases, 7 bases remained unmatched. CDR1 is SGHRS and CDR2 is YFSETQ in the germline V gene. The CDR3 length is 16 residues. The CDR3 region has the DNA TGCGCCAGCAGCTTGACAAGCGGGATGAGCTCCTACGAGCAGTACTTC. It translates to CASSLTSGMSSYEQYF.

V usage is TRBV5-5 and J usage is TRBJ1-3, with D perhaps matching TRBD1 (6 bases). The V gene's germline CDR1 is SGHKS and CDR2 YYEKEE (reference sequence). The CDR3 consists of 14 residues. Trimming shortened V by 4 bases and J by 0 bases, and 8 bases separated the two germline ends. Written as DNA, the CDR3 is TGTGCCAGCAGCCGACAGGACTCTGGAAACACCATATATTTT. It encodes CASSRQDSGNTIYF.

The chain uses TRBV19 and TRBJ1-2; 7 bases are shared with TRBD1. The CDR3 covers 13 residues. V shed 10 bases, J shed 6 bases, and the junction held 11 bases outside the gene matches. CDR1 and CDR2 from the germline V gene are LNHDA and SQIVND (reference sequence). This CDR3 is CATTRGQGDGYTF. The CDR3 DNA is TGTGCCACCACAAGGGGGCAGGGGGATGGCTACACCTTC.

In DNA form, the CDR3 reads TGTGCCAGCAGCCAAGATCCAAAGGGCTCTGGAAACACCATATATTTT. Protein product: CASSQDPKGSGNTIYF. The chain couples TRBV4-2 to TRBJ1-3; D is unclear. Germline CDR1 and CDR2: LGHNA and YNFKEQ. V lost 0 bases, J lost 0 bases, and 9 bases lay in between. This CDR3 comprises 16 residues.

The genes are TRBV9 and TRBJ2-3; D unresolved. The CDR3 sequence is 13 residues long. Germline CDR1 and CDR2: SGDLS and YYNGEE. Deletions cut 6 bases from V and 5 bases from J, with 13 bases between. The CDR3, as DNA: TGTGCCAGCAACGATCCCCGTGGAGATACGCAGTATTTT. It yields the protein CASNDPRGDTQYF. The full variable domain, its missing parts supplied by reference TRBV9 and TRBJ2-3, is DSGVTQTPKHLITATGQRVTLRCSPRSGDLSVYWYQQSLDQGLQFLIQYYNGEERAKGNILERFSAQQFPDLHSELNLSSLELGDSALYFCASNDPRGDTQYFGPGTRLTVL.

Comment on this clone: A read error may account for a junction end that differs from germline. The chain carries TRBV7-7 and TRBJ2-3; a weak D match, TRBD1 (5 bases). The CDR3 sequence is 14 residues long. Germline CDR1 and CDR2: SSHAT and FNYEAQ (reference sequence). The CDR3 DNA is TGTGCTAGCAGCTTAGGGGCCAGCACAGATACGCAGTATTTT. Encoded protein: CASSLGASTDTQYF.

This chain links TRBV6-5 with TRBJ2-1, with 8 nucleotides matching TRBD1. Germline CDR1 MNHEY, CDR2 SVGAGI. The CDR3 is made up of 14 amino acids. V was clipped by 4 bases and J by 8 bases; unmatched bases: 7. CDR3 in DNA: TGTGCCAGCAGTTTTCGGACAGGGCGGCATGAGCAGTTCTTC. Translating it yields CASSFRTGRHEQFF.

The chain joins TRBV12-3 or TRBV12-4 to TRBJ1-2; 7 bases align to TRBD1. V lost 5 bases, J lost 4 bases, and 4 bases stayed unmatched. The CDR3 extends over 13 amino acids. The CDR3 reads CASSPDRVYGYTF. The CDR3 DNA follows: TGTGCCAGCAGTCCAGACAGGGTCTATGGCTACACCTTC.

J is TRBJ1-2 and V is TRBV24-1; D not certain. CDR3 length equals 15 residues. Trimming shortened V by 3 bases and J by 7 bases, and 17 bases separated the two germline ends. Germline values: CDR1 KGHDR, CDR2 SFDVKD. The CDR3 sequence: CATSDPLGSSRGYTF. The CDR3 DNA follows: TGTGCCACCAGTGATCCTCTTGGCAGTTCCCGTGGCTACACCTTC.

This chain links TRBV5-1 with TRBJ2-5, with a weak D call TRBD1 (5 bases). Germline CDR1 SGHRS, CDR2 YFSETQ. Trimming stripped 0 bases from V and 0 bases from J, with 6 bases between. The CDR3 covers 14 residues. Here the CDR3 reads CASSLGGYQETQYF. The CDR3 DNA reads as TGCGCCAGCAGCTTGGGGGGCTACCAAGAGACCCAGTACTTC.

V usage is TRBV4-2 and J usage is TRBJ2-5; D ambiguous. The germline gives CDR1 LGHNA, CDR2 YNFKEQ. The V end was cut by 0 bases, the J end by 5 bases, with 13 bases between. The length of the CDR3 is 15 residues. DNA of the CDR3: TGTGCCAGCAGCCAAGAGGGTCGGGTCCGGGAGACCCAGTACTTC. The encoded protein is CASSQEGRVRETQYF.

This chain links TRBV6-4 with TRBJ2-7; 7 bases fit TRBD2. Germline V gives CDR1 MRHNA, CDR2 SNTAGT. The CDR3 sequence is 14 residues long. The ends lost 5 bases at V and 0 bases at J; junction bases unmatched: 4. CDR3: CASSHPSGSYEQYF. The DNA of the CDR3 is TGTGCCAGCAGTCATCCTAGCGGCTCCTACGAGCAGTACTTC.